The 14 T cell receptor beta chains below were found in one sample sequenced in a study of OX40 agonist ivuxolimab in advanced cancers. The data were produced by immunoSEQ multiplex PCR, yet TCRdb's version contains in-frame clones alone and is incomplete. The table records tens of thousands of clones, approximately 91% of them present only once. Sequencing used CD4+ or CD8+ T cells sorted from blood, obtained in a trial of the OX40 agonist ivuxolimab. Every receptor here comes from an adult with an advanced solid tumor such as melanoma, head and neck, liver or kidney cancer.

The chain has TRBV5-1 and TRBJ1-2; D is uncertain. The CDR3 extends over 15 amino acids. Germline V gives CDR1 SGHRS, CDR2 YFSETQ. V lost 1 base to trimming and J lost 8 bases, with 18 bases between them. The CDR3 DNA follows: TGCGCCAGCAGCTTGTTAGAAGATAACGTGGGGGGCTACACCTTC. Protein sequence: CASSLLEDNVGGYTF.

The chain combines TRBV5-1 with TRBJ1-3; D may be TRBD1 (6 bases). This CDR3 has 14 residues. CDR1 is SGHRS, CDR2 YFSETQ, per germline. V was pared by 0 bases and J by 9 bases, with 13 bases between. CDR3 in amino acids: CASSLAGQGSTIYF. Here the CDR3 DNA reads TGCGCCAGCAGCTTGGCCGGGCAGGGGAGCACCATATATTTT.

In its sample, this clone was seen once. The rearrangement joins TRBV30 to TRBJ2-1; D is unclear. The CDR3 consists of 13 residues. CDR1 is GTSNPN, CDR2 SVGIG, per germline (reference sequence). Trimming took off 2 bases at V and 7 bases at J, with 12 bases between the two ends. CDR3 amino acids: CAWSPPVRNEQFF. The CDR3 DNA is TGTGCCTGGAGTCCCCCCGTCAGAAATGAGCAGTTCTTC. Together with reference TRBV30 and TRBJ2-1, the CDR3 gives the full variable domain: SQTIHQWPATLVQPVGSPLSLECTVEGTSNPNLYWYRQAAGRGLQLLFYSVGIGQISSEVPQNLSASRPQDRQFILSSKKLLLSDSGFYLCAWSPPVRNEQFFGPGTRLTVL.

The chain recombines TRBV27 with TRBJ2-7, with 8 bases lining up with TRBD1. This CDR3 comprises 15 residues. J was trimmed by 2 bases and V by 5 bases; bases with no gene match: 8. CDR1 and CDR2 (germline): MNHEY, SMNVEV (reference sequence). Here the CDR3 reads CASSRLGTGTYEQYF. The CDR3 DNA sequence: TGTGCCAGCAGTCGCCTAGGGACAGGAACCTACGAGCAGTACTTC.

CDR3 in amino acids: CASSRRVTGELFF. CDR3 DNA: TGTGCCAGCAGCCGCAGGGTCACCGGGGAGCTGTTTTTT. This chain links TRBV7-8 with TRBJ2-2; perhaps TRBD1 as D (5 bases). V was pared by 5 bases and J by 4 bases, with 8 bases between. Germline CDR1 and CDR2: SGHVS and FQNEAQ. The CDR3 has 13 residues.

V and J are TRBV30 and TRBJ1-1, with unresolved D. From germline, CDR1 is GTSNPN and CDR2 SVGIG (reference sequence). Trimming removed 0 bases at V and 1 base at J, with 12 bases between. CDR3 length: 15 residues. CDR3 in DNA: TGTGCCTGGAGTGTAGGGCGGCGGGGGAACACTGAAGCTTTCTTT. Its translation: CAWSVGRRGNTEAFF.

The chain uses TRBV7-9 and TRBJ2-1; 11 bases are shared with TRBD2. The CDR3 runs to 14 residues. CDR1 is SEHNR and CDR2 is FQNEAQ in the germline V gene (reference sequence). Germline trimming cut 6 bases from V and 10 bases from J; bases unmatched to any gene: 8. The CDR3 DNA reads TGTGCCAGCAGTTTTCGACTAGCGGGACAGGAGCAGTTCTTC. It yields the protein CASSFRLAGQEQFF. Supplemented by reference TRBV7-9 and TRBJ2-1, the full variable domain reads DTGVSQNPRHKITKRGQNVTFRCDPISEHNRLYWYRQTLGQGPEFLTYFQNEAQLEKSRLLSDRFSAERPKGSFSTLEIQRTEQGDSAMYLCASSFRLAGQEQFFGPGTRLTVL.

This chain's CDR3 is CASNRAAGLVSYEQYF. The CDR3 nucleotides are TGTGCCAGCAACCGAGCGGCGGGACTAGTCTCCTACGAGCAGTACTTC. The V call is TRBV6-4, the J call TRBJ2-7, with 8 bases lining up with TRBD2. The CDR3 extends over 16 amino acids. Trimming at V came to 7 bases and at J to 0 bases, leaving 11 bases not matched to a gene. Germline-derived CDR1 and CDR2 are MRHNA and SNTAGT.

This chain joins TRBV5-1 and TRBJ2-7; 8 positions agree with TRBD1. V lost 0 bases and J lost 5; bases outside the gene matches: 4. The CDR3 contains 14 residues. The germline gives CDR1 SGHRS, CDR2 YFSETQ. Here the CDR3 reads CASSLGGQAHEQYF. The CDR3, as DNA: TGCGCCAGCAGCTTGGGGGGACAGGCACACGAGCAGTACTTC.

This chain's CDR3 is CASSQQRDLPTDTQYF. In DNA, the CDR3 is TGCGCCAGCAGCCAACAAAGGGACCTTCCCACAGATACGCAGTATTTT. The chain has TRBV4-1 and TRBJ2-3, with D perhaps given as TRBD1 or TRBD2 (5 bases each). The CDR3 consists of 16 residues. The germline gives CDR1 MGHRA, CDR2 YSYEKL. The V end lost 2 bases, the J end lost 2 bases, and 14 bases lay between the germline ends.

The V and J genes are TRBV21-1 and TRBJ2-7; TRBD1 reflects the table's D call only, with no check against the DNA. TRBV21-1 represents a pseudogene. The CDR3 contains 13 residues. The CDR3 DNA reads as TGTGCCAGCAGCCCACAGGGGAGAGGGGAGCAGTACTTC. It yields the protein CASSPQGRGEQYF.

DNA of the CDR3: TGTGCCAGTAGCCGTGGACAGGTAAAACAGCCCCAGCATTTT. This encodes CASSRGQVKQPQHF. The chain employs TRBV19 and TRBJ1-5; 7 bases are shared with TRBD1. The length of the CDR3 is 14 residues. CDR1 and CDR2 (germline): LNHDA, SQIVND (reference sequence). The trim removed 6 bases at V and 7 bases at J, leaving 9 bases unmatched.

The J gene is TRBJ2-1, the V gene TRBV18; D perhaps matches TRBD2 (6 bases). The germline gives CDR1 KGHSH, CDR2 LQKENI. Trimming took 3 bases from V and 3 from J, leaving 9 bases between them. This CDR3 contains 14 residues. CDR3 sequence reads: CASSPGLDYNEQFF. CDR3 in DNA: TGTGCCAGCTCACCGGGACTTGACTACAATGAGCAGTTCTTC.

The rearrangement uses TRBV30 and TRBJ1-1, with D perhaps TRBD1 (5 bases). The CDR3 spans 13 residues. V was pared by 2 bases and J by 4 bases, with 11 bases between. Germline V gene sequence: CDR1 GTSNPN, CDR2 SVGIG (reference sequence). CDR3 sequence: CAWSSGGGTEAFF. CDR3 nucleotide sequence: TGTGCCTGGAGTTCGGGGGGGGGCACTGAAGCTTTCTTT.